This TCR beta chain is drawn from a study of cytomegalovirus exposure and HLA in healthy donors. Regarding the study as a whole: Productive status was seen about 90% or about 30% of the time for most TCR beta V segments in an earlier analysis. Across all donors, roughly uniform sequencing depth was an assumption of the presence/absence analyses. As a later analysis showed, several of the most significant clusters appeared to be linked to common viral pathogens.

Trimming took 0 bases from V and 1 from J, leaving 10 bases between them. CDR1 and CDR2 from the germline V gene are SGHRS and YFSETQ. The CDR3 spans 15 residues. Though probably carrying unrecorded immune exposures, donors were nominally healthy at sampling. On this clone itself: Its target is unknown.

Use of 60 Vbeta and 13 Jbeta primers characterized the PCR. Generated by immunoSEQ multiplex PCR, the TCRdb table keeps only in-frame clones and is missing some. This sample yields more than 85,000 clones, of which under 85% are seen a single time; 1% to 1.5% belongs to the top ten. V is TRBV5-1 and J is TRBJ1-1; the D is unclear. This TCR was recovered from a man aged 25 to 40 in good health and CMV-seronegative. The sample was PBMCs. The chain's CDR3 is CASSLEPGTNTEAFF. The CDR3 coding sequence is TGCGCCAGCAGCTTGGAACCAGGCACGAACACTGAAGCTTTCTTT.